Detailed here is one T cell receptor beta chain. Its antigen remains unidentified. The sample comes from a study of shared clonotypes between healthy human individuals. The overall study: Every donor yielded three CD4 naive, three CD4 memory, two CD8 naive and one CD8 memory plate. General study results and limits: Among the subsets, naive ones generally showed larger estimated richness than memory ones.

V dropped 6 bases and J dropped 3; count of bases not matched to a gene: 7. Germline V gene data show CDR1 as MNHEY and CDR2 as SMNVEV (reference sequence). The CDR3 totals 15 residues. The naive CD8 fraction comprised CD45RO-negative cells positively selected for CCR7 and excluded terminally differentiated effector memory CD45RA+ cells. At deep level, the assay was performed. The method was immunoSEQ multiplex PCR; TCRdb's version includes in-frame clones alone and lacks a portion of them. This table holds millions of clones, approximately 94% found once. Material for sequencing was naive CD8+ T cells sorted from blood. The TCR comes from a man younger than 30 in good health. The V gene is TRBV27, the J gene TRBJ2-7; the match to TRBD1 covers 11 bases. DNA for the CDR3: TGTGCCAGCAGCTCCATCGGGACAGGGGGCTACGAGCAGTACTTC. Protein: CASSSIGTGGYEQYF.